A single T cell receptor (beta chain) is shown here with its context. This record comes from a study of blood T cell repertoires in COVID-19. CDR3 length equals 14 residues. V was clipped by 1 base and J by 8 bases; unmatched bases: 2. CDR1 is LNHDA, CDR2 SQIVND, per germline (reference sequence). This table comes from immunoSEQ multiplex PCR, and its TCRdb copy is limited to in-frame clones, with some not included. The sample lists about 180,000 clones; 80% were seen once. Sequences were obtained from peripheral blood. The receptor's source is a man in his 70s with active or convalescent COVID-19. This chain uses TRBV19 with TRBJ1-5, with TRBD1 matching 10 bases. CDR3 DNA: TGTGCCAGTAGTATAGGACAGGGGGCTGAGCCCCAGCATTTT. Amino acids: CASSIGQGAEPQHF.